Detailed here is one T cell receptor (beta chain). The antigen is unknown. Here immunoSEQ multiplex PCR was the method, and the copy in TCRdb shows in-frame clones only, minus some. Of approximately 10,000 clones detected, 65% to 80% appear once; the ten largest clones hold around 3%. This entry is derived from a study of regulatory dendritic cells for organ transplantation. Study conclusions and caveats: Memory CD8+ T cells were the most oligoclonal; naive cells were highly diverse. Memory CD8+ clonal expansion seemed more limited with regulatory than mature dendritic cells.

The CDR3 is 12 amino acids. V was clipped by 7 bases and J by 4 bases, with 13 bases between them. From germline, CDR1 is SQVTM and CDR2 ANQGSEA. Sorted subsets were CFSE-labeled and cultured about 5 days with allogeneic dendritic cells. This sequence was found in a human donor in good health. Specimen: memory CD4+ T cells from blood cultured with regulatory dendritic cells. As to subset: CD45RO+ memory T cells. The V and J genes are TRBV29-1 and TRBJ1-2; maybe TRBD1 (6 bases). In nucleotides, the CDR3 is TGCAGCGGAGGGGGGGGGATCTATGGCTACACCTTC. Amino acid sequence: CSGGGGIYGYTF.